These 27 T cell receptor beta chains came from one sample sequenced in a study of blood T cell repertoires in COVID-19. TCRdb's copy holds only in-frame clones and misses some; the assay was immunoSEQ multiplex PCR. Altogether about 100,000 clones are present, over 65% being singletons, with the ten largest covering around 13%. The source material was peripheral blood. The receptors originated from a human donor in a cohort sampled during active COVID-19.

This sequence joins TRBV19 and TRBJ1-5; 9 bases line up with TRBD1. CDR1 and CDR2 (germline): LNHDA, SQIVND (reference sequence). The ends lost 4 bases at V and 6 bases at J; junction bases unmatched: 10. This CDR3 is 16 amino acids long. The CDR3 DNA follows: TGTGCCAGTAGTACCCCTCGACAGGGGGTAAGTCAGCCCCAGCATTTT. Translation gives CASSTPRQGVSQPQHF.

This clone was found once. J is TRBJ1-2 and V is TRBV5-1, with a possible D match to TRBD1 (5 bases). Germline CDR1 and CDR2: SGHRS and YFSETQ. V dropped 0 bases and J dropped 6 bases, with 12 bases sitting between them. The CDR3 runs to 14 residues. The CDR3 sequence: CASSLGQYLNGYTF. DNA of the CDR3: TGCGCCAGCAGCTTGGGACAGTATTTGAATGGCTACACCTTC.

V usage is TRBV6-6 and J usage is TRBJ1-1, with 7 bases identical to TRBD1. Germline CDR1 and CDR2: MNHNY and SVGAGI (reference sequence). After removal of 7 bases from V and 2 bases from J, the junction contained 7 bases not matched to a gene. The CDR3 runs 14 residues. The CDR3 region is CASIETGLNTEAFF. CDR3 DNA sequence: TGTGCCAGCATTGAGACAGGGCTTAACACTGAAGCTTTCTTT.

This chain uses TRBV29-1 with TRBJ2-2, with 7 positions matching TRBD1. The CDR3 spans 14 residues. Trimming cost V 1 base and J 6 bases; bases outside gene matches: 5. The germline CDR1 and CDR2 sequences are SQVTM and ANQGSEA. The CDR3 nucleotides are TGCAGCGTTGAAGGGGGACAGAGGTCCGGGGAGCTGTTTTTT. This translates into CSVEGGQRSGELFF.

V is TRBV27 and J is TRBJ1-4; D is ambiguous. The germline CDR1 and CDR2 sequences are MNHEY and SMNVEV (reference sequence). The CDR3 contains 14 residues. Trimming took 3 bases from V and 5 from J, leaving 10 bases between them. The DNA of the CDR3 is TGTGCCAGCAGTTTCCAAGGACTGAATGAAAAACTGTTTTTT. This codes for CASSFQGLNEKLFF.

The rearrangement uses TRBV2 and TRBJ2-5; D is undetermined. CDR1 SNHLY and CDR2 FYNNEI come from the germline V gene. Trimming took 5 bases from V and 1 from J, leaving 8 bases between them. The CDR3 extends over 13 amino acids. CDR3 residues: CASSTSIQETQYF. CDR3 nucleotide sequence: TGTGCCAGCAGTACGTCTATCCAAGAGACCCAGTACTTC.

J is TRBJ1-5 and V is TRBV7-9, with TRBD1 identical over 8 bases. With V trimmed by 3 bases and J by 3 bases, 4 bases remained unmatched. CDR1 is SEHNR, CDR2 FQNEAQ, per germline (reference sequence). This CDR3 has 15 residues. The CDR3 is CASSFGTGLNQPQHF. The CDR3 region has the DNA TGTGCCAGCAGCTTCGGGACAGGCCTCAATCAGCCCCAGCATTTT.

V usage is TRBV5-4 and J usage is TRBJ1-6; 10 nucleotides align to TRBD1. CDR3 size: 16 residues. The V gene end was trimmed by 4 bases and the J gene end by 7 bases; junction bases not matched to a gene: 8. CDR1 and CDR2 from the germline V gene are SGHNT and YYREEE (reference sequence). CDR3 region: CASSPGTGAKNSPLHF. CDR3 DNA: TGTGCCAGCAGCCCCGGGACAGGGGCGAAAAATTCACCCCTCCACTTT.

This chain joins TRBV27 and TRBJ2-7; 7 bases agree with TRBD1. CDR3 length equals 14 residues. Per the germline V gene, CDR1 is MNHEY and CDR2 is SMNVEV (reference sequence). Trimming cost V 3 bases and J 1 base; bases outside gene matches: 3. This CDR3 is CASSFEGASYEQYF. For the CDR3, the DNA is TGTGCCAGCAGTTTCGAGGGGGCTTCCTACGAGCAGTACTTC.

The chain employs TRBV7-2 and TRBJ2-3; the D gene is possibly TRBD1 (7 bases). V shed 1 base and J shed 6 bases, with 20 bases lying between them. This CDR3 is built from 17 residues. Germline CDR1 is SGHTA and CDR2 is FQGNSA. CDR3 coding DNA: TGTGCCAGCAGCTTAGAGGGGCCGTGGAGGGGGCGGGATACGCAGTATTTT. Its translation is CASSLEGPWRGRDTQYF. Variable domain in full (rest from reference TRBV7-2 and TRBJ2-3): GAGVSQSPSNKVTEKGKDVELRCDPISGHTALYWYRQSLGQGLEFLIYFQGNSAPDKSGLPSDRFSAERTGGSVSTLTIQRTQQEDSAVYLCASSLEGPWRGRDTQYFGPGTRLTVL.

This rearrangement joins TRBV30 to TRBJ2-1; 10 positions agree with TRBD1. CDR1 is GTSNPN and CDR2 is SVGIG in the germline V gene (reference sequence). Unmatched junction bases numbered 5, after V lost 5 bases and J lost 10 bases. This CDR3 has 12 amino acids. In DNA, the CDR3 is TGTGCCTGGGGACAGGGGGGCGGCGAGCAGTTCTTC. This codes for CAWGQGGGEQFF.

The chain has TRBV18 and TRBJ1-1; 8 bases agree with TRBD1. Germline CDR1 is KGHSH and CDR2 is LQKENI. CDR3 length: 13 residues. The V segment lost 5 bases and the J segment 4 bases; nucleotides outside the gene matches: 3. In nucleotides, the CDR3 is TGTGCCAGCTCAGAGGACAGGGTCACTGAAGCTTTCTTT. Translated: CASSEDRVTEAFF.

V usage is TRBV5-1 and J usage is TRBJ1-3, with TRBD1 identical over 8 bases. CDR1 SGHRS and CDR2 YFSETQ come from the germline V gene. Trimming removed 0 bases from V and 0 bases from J; junction bases left unmatched: 2. CDR3 length: 16 residues. The CDR3 region is CASSLGTGFSGNTIYF. The CDR3 bases are TGCGCCAGCAGCTTGGGGACAGGGTTCTCTGGAAACACCATATATTTT. Variable domain in full (rest from reference TRBV5-1 and TRBJ1-3): KAGVTQTPRYLIKTRGQQVTLSCSPISGHRSVSWYQQTPGQGLQFLFEYFSETQRNKGNFPGRFSGRQFSNSRSEMNVSTLELGDSALYLCASSLGTGFSGNTIYFGEGSWLTVV.

The V and J genes are TRBV6-5 and TRBJ1-1; D gene uncertain. The CDR3 has 13 residues. Trimming cost V 11 bases and J 4 bases, with 17 bases left between them. CDR1 MNHEY and CDR2 SVGAGI come from the germline V gene. CDR3 region: CASTVESGTEAFF. The CDR3 region has the DNA TGTGCCTCCACCGTCGAGTCGGGCACTGAAGCTTTCTTT.

The CDR3 loop reads CATSRGQSSSGANVLTF. CDR3 nucleotides: TGTGCCACCTCAAGGGGACAAAGTTCCTCTGGGGCCAACGTCCTGACTTTC. The V gene is TRBV2, the J gene TRBJ2-6; possible D gene TRBD1, 6 bases. V dropped 10 bases and J dropped 0 bases, with 19 bases sitting between them. This CDR3 spans 17 amino acids. In germline, CDR1 is SNHLY, CDR2 FYNNEI.

This chain joins TRBV5-1 and TRBJ1-1, with a weak D call TRBD1 (6 bases). The V end was cut by 5 bases, the J end by 5 bases, with 13 bases between. Germline CDR1 is SGHRS and CDR2 is YFSETQ. The CDR3 length is 13 residues. The DNA of the CDR3 is TGCGCCAGCAGTTCAGGGGTGGGGACTGAAGCTTTCTTT. This gives the protein CASSSGVGTEAFF.

This clone was seen a few times. This sequence joins TRBV7-8 and TRBJ1-6, with D tentatively TRBD1 (6 bases). Trimming pared 1 base from V and 6 bases from J, leaving 7 bases between. The CDR3 has 14 amino acids. Per germline, CDR1 SGHVS and CDR2 FQNEAQ. The CDR3 nucleotides read TGTGCCAGCAGCTTAGACAGGGCTAATTCACCCCTCCACTTT. This codes for CASSLDRANSPLHF.

J is TRBJ2-1 and V is TRBV5-4, with 9 bases that match TRBD2. The CDR3 is made up of 16 amino acids. The V and J ends lost 0 bases and 2 bases, in that order; junction bases with no gene match: 3. Germline V gene sequence: CDR1 SGHNT, CDR2 YYREEE (reference sequence). The chain's CDR3 is CASSLASGATYNEQFF. CDR3 coding DNA: TGTGCCAGCAGCTTGGCTAGCGGGGCAACCTACAATGAGCAGTTCTTC.

The chain links TRBV6-6 to TRBJ1-3; 9 positions match TRBD1. CDR1 MNHNY and CDR2 SVGAGI come from the germline V gene (reference sequence). There are 15 residues in the CDR3. The ends lost 10 bases at V and 4 bases at J; junction bases unmatched: 11. The CDR3 DNA is TGTGCCACGGAACCGGGACAGGGTTTCGGAAACACCATATATTTT. This codes for CATEPGQGFGNTIYF.

This clone appeared once. The J gene is TRBJ1-2, the V gene TRBV9, with 7 bases matching TRBD1. CDR1 and CDR2 (germline): SGDLS, YYNGEE. Trimming took 4 bases from V and 2 from J; bases not matched to a gene: 8. This CDR3 contains 15 residues. The CDR3 region is CASSTNRGHNYGYTF. Written as DNA, the CDR3 is TGTGCCAGCAGCACAAACAGGGGACACAACTATGGCTACACCTTC.

V gene TRBV30 combines with J gene TRBJ2-1; TRBD1 is a possible D gene (5 bases). The CDR3 has 13 residues. V lost 5 bases and J lost 0, with 8 bases in between. The germline CDR1 and CDR2 sequences are GTSNPN and SVGIG (reference sequence). CDR3: CAWQGPSYNEQFF. The DNA for the CDR3 is TGTGCCTGGCAGGGTCCCTCCTACAATGAGCAGTTCTTC.

The rearrangement joins TRBV5-4 to TRBJ2-2; no reliable D call. Germline V lookup: CDR1 SGHNT, CDR2 YYREEE (reference sequence). CDR3 length: 12 amino acids. With 9 bases removed from V and 0 bases from J, the gap between germline ends came to 6 bases. Written as DNA, the CDR3 is TGTGCCAATGGCCCGAACACCGGGGAGCTGTTTTTT. This translates into CANGPNTGELFF.

The CDR3 reads CAAQARGDSISGANVLTF. DNA for the CDR3: TGTGCCGCCCAAGCGCGGGGGGACAGTATTTCTGGGGCCAACGTCCTGACTTTC. The chain uses TRBV10-3 and TRBJ2-6; D is possibly TRBD2 (8 bases). This CDR3 has 18 residues. CDR1 ENHRY and CDR2 SYGVKD come from the germline V gene. The ends were cut back, 11 bases at V and 1 base at J, with 24 bases in the middle.

V usage is TRBV5-5 and J usage is TRBJ2-5; 9 bases line up with TRBD1. Looked up from germline, CDR1 is SGHKS and CDR2 is YYEKEE (reference sequence). V lost 3 bases and J lost 5; bases outside the gene matches: 8. The CDR3 covers 15 residues. This CDR3 is CASSSLGTGQETQYF. The DNA of the CDR3 is TGTGCCAGCAGCTCCCTCGGGACAGGGCAGGAGACCCAGTACTTC.

V usage is TRBV5-1 and J usage is TRBJ2-1, with 7 bases fitting TRBD2. The CDR3 is made up of 16 amino acids. The V segment lost 1 base and the J segment 2 bases; nucleotides outside the gene matches: 6. Germline V gene data show CDR1 as SGHRS and CDR2 as YFSETQ. Here the CDR3 DNA reads TGCGCCAGCAGCTTGTCCGGGGGAGGGCCCTACAATGAGCAGTTCTTC. Translating it yields CASSLSGGGPYNEQFF.

The chain carries TRBV2 and TRBJ1-4, with D hard to call. The V gene lost 5 bases and the J gene lost 3 bases, with 13 bases spanning the gap. The V gene's germline CDR1 is SNHLY and CDR2 FYNNEI. The CDR3 is 15 residues long. CDR3 residues: CASSISGSSNEKLFF. CDR3 sequence (DNA): TGTGCCAGCAGTATCAGTGGTTCCTCTAATGAAAAACTGTTTTTT.

The V gene is TRBV7-2, the J gene TRBJ1-2; 8 bases fit TRBD1. This CDR3 has 15 amino acids. V shed 0 bases, J shed 3 bases, and the junction held 3 bases outside the gene matches. CDR1 is SGHTA, CDR2 FQGNSA, per germline. The CDR3 region has the DNA TGTGCCAGCAGCTTAGCAGCAGGGGGCGACTATGGCTACACCTTC. This translates into CASSLAAGGDYGYTF.